Listed below are T cell receptor beta chains from one sample, sequenced in a study of cytomegalovirus exposure and HLA in healthy donors. Using immunoSEQ multiplex PCR, the repertoire was profiled, and TCRdb retains in-frame clones only, with some absent. This sample yields around 100,000 clones, of which around 80% are seen a single time; around 5% belongs to the top ten. The material sequenced was PBMCs. The receptors come from a young man in good health and CMV-seropositive. CDR3s include the opening cysteine and the closing phenylalanine or tryptophan. The size of a clone is reported for some rows only, either as once, few or many, or as a class for expanded clones.

j_call | clone_size | v_call | cdr3_aa
NA | once | TRBV10-2 | CASSGQGNEQYF
TRBJ1-2 | NA | TRBV18 | CASSPTMGSGIYGYTF
TRBJ2-7 | NA | TRBV7-9 | CASSLGRDYLLYEQYF
TRBJ1-3 | NA | TRBV6-5 | CASSSRGGASGNTIYF
NA | NA | TRBV5-4 | CASSLGGSSYEQYF
TRBJ1-2 | NA | TRBV27 | CASSTWKSGGYGYTF
TRBJ1-2 | few | TRBV7-9 | CASSLAPAGVYGYTF
TRBJ1-6 | NA | TRBV5-1 | CASSLDRADNSPLHF
TRBJ2-1 | NA | TRBV6-6 | CASNPTGAYNEQFF
TRBJ2-1 | NA | TRBV6-1 | CASSWSGQHEEGQFF
TRBJ2-7 | few | TRBV10-2 | CASSEDSSYEQYF
TRBJ1-3 | NA | TRBV5-1 | CASGLGNTIYF
TRBJ1-5 | NA | TRBV28 | CASSTAGTGGLQPQHF
TRBJ1-6 | once | TRBV28 | CASSLVSGHSPLHF
TRBJ1-1 | NA | TRBV19 | CASTLTASWLTEAFF
TRBJ1-1 | NA | TRBV7-2 | CAAYRGVNTEAFF
TRBJ1-2 | NA | TRBV5-1 | CASSLGDSTGYPF
TRBJ1-3 | NA | TRBV30 | CAWSVRGGSGNTIYF
TRBJ2-5 | NA | TRBV4-2 | CASSQEGAGGQETQYF
TRBJ2-2 | NA | TRBV5-4 | CASSDSTGNTGELFF
TRBJ1-1 | NA | TRBV19 | CASKTGGSAEAFF
TRBJ1-1 | NA | TRBV6-5 | CASSVRTDMNTEAFF
TRBJ1-1 | NA | TRBV7-6 | CASSQTTGGNTEAFF
TRBJ1-2 | NA | TRBV7-2 | CASSLVLEDPGGYTF
TRBJ2-1 | NA | TRBV7-2 | CASSPTWYNEQFF
TRBJ2-5 | NA | TRBV7-9 | CSSSKNSGTGMETQYF
TRBJ1-5 | NA | TRBV2 | CASSNPGSDRPQHF
TRBJ1-4 | many | TRBV2 | CASSEASVGGEKLFF
TRBJ1-1 | NA | TRBV29-1 | CSVGGRGEITEAFF
TRBJ2-7 | once | TRBV7-9 | CASSPAGGLTYEQYF
TRBJ1-1 | NA | TRBV6-4 | CASSDTSGEAFF
TRBJ2-3 | NA | TRBV27 | CASTKDWQSQDTQYF
NA | NA | TRBV4-3 | CASSQDVSGGLTYEQYF
TRBJ1-2 | NA | TRBV28 | CASSLFGAPRGYTF
TRBJ1-2 | once | TRBV5-1 | CASSPPGGNYGYTF
TRBJ2-7 | many | TRBV4-3 | CASSQSQWTGGAEQYF
TRBJ2-2 | NA | TRBV7-2 | CASSPSTTGNTGELFF
TRBJ1-2 | NA | TRBV7-9 | CASSRGNYGYTF
TRBJ1-2 | once | TRBV5-6 | CASSLGREAELYGYPF
TRBJ2-3 | NA | TRBV9 | CASSGDRGQSYTQYF
TRBJ2-4 | NA | TRBV27 | CASSFPQGRPIQYF
TRBJ2-1 | NA | TRBV4-3 | CASSRYRTGPYNEQFF